A single sample is the source of the 27 T cell receptor beta chains below, sequenced in a study of T cells in Graves' hyperthyroidism and ophthalmopathy. The investigators amplified TCR beta CDR3 regions from RNA transcripts. HTBI primers drove first-round RT-PCR of the TCR CDR3. TCRdb re-analysed the multiplex PCR reads in MiXCR, keeping a single row per CDR3 protein. Of some 800,000 distinct CDR3 sequences in the sample, about two fifths are singletons; the top ten hold 7.5% to 9.5%. Material: blood. The receptors were sampled from a man aged 18 to 29 with Graves' hyperthyroidism.

The chain couples TRBV7-3 to TRBJ1-1; D gene uncertain. Germline CDR1 SGHTA, CDR2 FQGTGA. Trimming cost V 2 bases and J 4 bases, with 14 bases left between them. The CDR3 is 15 amino acids. CDR3 residues: CASSLDGRRVTEAFF. DNA for the CDR3: TGTGCCAGCAGCTTAGACGGCCGGCGGGTCACTGAAGCTTTCTTT. Variable domain in full (rest from reference TRBV7-3 and TRBJ1-1): GAGVSQTPSNKVTEKGKYVELRCDPISGHTALYWYRQSLGQGPEFLIYFQGTGAADDSGLPNDRFFAVRPEGSVSTLKIQRTERGDSAVYLCASSLDGRRVTEAFFGQGTRLTVV.

Turning to this clonotype: One end of the junction does not line up with germline, which may come from a read error. The V call is TRBV10-2, the J call TRBJ1-2, with D unclear. The CDR3 has 11 residues. Germline V lookup: CDR1 WSHSY, CDR2 SAAADI. The DNA of the CDR3 is TGCGCCAGCAGTGAGTCTGTGGGAGTCTCCTTC. It specifies CASSESVGVSF.

The J gene is TRBJ2-2, the V gene TRBV6-1; D is perhaps TRBD2 (5 bases). The CDR3 loop spans 12 amino acids. Germline V gene lookup returns CDR1 MNHNS and CDR2 SASEGT. V was trimmed by 8 bases and J by 7 bases, leaving 11 bases between them. The CDR3 nucleotides read TGTGCCAGCGGAACGGGGTACGGGGAGCTGTTTTTT. Translated, it gives CASGTGYGELFF.

The chain couples TRBV29-1 to TRBJ1-5, with TRBD1 matching over 8 bases. This CDR3 comprises 13 residues. V trimming: 6 bases; J trimming: 0 bases; junction bases outside the gene matches: 1. Germline lookup yields CDR1 SQVTM and CDR2 ANQGSEA. The CDR3 nucleotides read TGCAGCGTGACAGGGGATAGCAATCAGCCCCAGCATTTT. Protein product: CSVTGDSNQPQHF.

Points on this clonotype: This may be a read error, as it is one base from a much larger clone. The gene calls are TRBV20-1 and TRBJ2-5, with 8 positions matching TRBD1. The length of the CDR3 is 13 residues. Germline V gene lookup returns CDR1 DFQATT and CDR2 SNEGSKA (reference sequence). CDR3 protein: CGARDRPQEAQYF. The CDR3 DNA is TGCGGTGCTAGGGACAGGCCGCAAGAGGCCCAGTACTTC.

About this clonotype itself: One junction end disagrees with the germline gene, perhaps due to a read error. J is TRBJ2-2 and V is TRBV24-1, with D uncertain. In germline, CDR1 is KGHDR, CDR2 SFDVKD. The CDR3 loop spans 13 amino acids. The CDR3 nucleotides read TGTGCCAGCAGTTTATCGTATAACGGGGAGCTGTTTTTT. Translated: CASSLSYNGELFF.

This clonotype has at least ten counts. The chain employs TRBV19 and TRBJ1-6; 8 bases are a match to TRBD1. The V gene's germline CDR1 is LNHDA and CDR2 SQIVND (reference sequence). The CDR3 length is 13 residues. J lost 8 bases, V lost 8 bases, and 5 bases had no gene match. Here the CDR3 reads CASRTGLYSPLHF. CDR3 sequence (DNA): TGTGCCAGTCGGACAGGGCTCTATTCACCCCTCCACTTT.

This clonotype was observed at least ten times. The chain couples TRBV29-1 to TRBJ2-7, with TRBD2 matching 8 bases. The V segment lost 6 bases and the J segment 5 bases; nucleotides outside the gene matches: 6. In germline, CDR1 is SQVTM, CDR2 ANQGSEA. This CDR3 has 12 amino acids. Written as DNA, the CDR3 is TGCAGCGTGATAGCGGGATACGACGAGCAGTACTTC. Its protein is CSVIAGYDEQYF.

V is TRBV19 and J is TRBJ2-7; the match to TRBD1 covers 7 bases. Looked up from germline, CDR1 is LNHDA and CDR2 is SQIVND (reference sequence). V gave up 3 bases and J gave up 2 bases; unmatched junction bases: 7. The CDR3 runs 15 residues. CDR3 region: CASSIKGGAPYEQYF. The CDR3 coding sequence is TGTGCCAGTAGTATTAAAGGGGGCGCCCCCTACGAGCAGTACTTC. The whole variable domain, remainder taken from reference TRBV19 and TRBJ2-7, is DGGITQSPKYLFRKEGQNVTLSCEQNLNHDAMYWYRQDPGQGLRLIYYSQIVNDFQKGDIAEGYSVSREKKESFPLTVTSAQKNPTAFYLCASSIKGGAPYEQYFGPGTRLTVT.

This clonotype was counted many times. CDR3 amino acids: CASSYYITRDEQYF. CDR3 in DNA: TGTGCCAGCAGTTACTATATTACGAGGGACGAGCAGTACTTC. This chain links TRBV6-6 with TRBJ2-7; perhaps TRBD2 as D (5 bases). Deletions cut 1 base from V and 5 bases from J, with 12 bases between. This CDR3 region has 14 residues. From germline, CDR1 is MNHNY and CDR2 SVGAGI (reference sequence).

For this clonotype: A far larger clone differs by one base, so this is likely a read error. This rearrangement joins TRBV7-6 to TRBJ2-7; D call uncertain. V was pared by 4 bases and J by 6 bases, with 7 bases between. In germline, CDR1 is SGHVS, CDR2 FNYEAQ. This CDR3 contains 11 residues. This CDR3 is CASSSNCEQYF. The CDR3 DNA follows: TGTGCCAGCAGCTCTAATTGCGAGCAGTACTTC.

Turning to this clonotype: This may stem from a read error, because a much larger clone lies one nucleotide away. This CDR3 is CASSLGPLSTEAFF. The CDR3 DNA reads TGCGCCAGCAGCTTGGGGCCATTGTCCACTGAAGCTTTCTTT. This rearrangement joins TRBV5-1 to TRBJ1-1; D is uncertain. The CDR3 loop spans 14 amino acids. Trimming took off 0 bases at V and 4 bases at J, with 10 bases between the two ends. Germline V gene data show CDR1 as SGHRS and CDR2 as YFSETQ.

Regarding this clonotype: No DNA is shown, since the ends of the CDR3 on it are uncertain; the CDR3 is the one TCRdb lists. J is TRBJ1-4 and V is TRBV15; TRBD1 is the table's D call and was not checked against the DNA. Per the germline V gene, CDR1 is LNHNV and CDR2 is YYDKDF (reference sequence). The CDR3 is 17 residues long, ends included. CDR3 region: CATSSSGQGGLMKNCFF.

This clonotype was seen a few times. The chain recombines TRBV12-3 or TRBV12-4 with TRBJ1-5; 10 bases map to TRBD1. The CDR3 is 16 amino acids. The V segment lost 3 bases and the J segment 4 bases; nucleotides outside the gene matches: 6. The CDR3 DNA follows: TGTGCCAGCAGTTTCCAAGGACAGGGGGAAAATCAGCCCCAGCATTTT. Amino acids: CASSFQGQGENQPQHF.

Comment on this clonotype: The junction does not match germline at one end; this may be a read error. V gene TRBV6-5 combines with J gene TRBJ1-1, with D unresolved. This CDR3 spans 14 amino acids. The V gene's germline CDR1 is MNHEY and CDR2 SVGAGI. This CDR3 reads CVSSSSGLNTEAFF. The CDR3 region has the DNA TGTGTCAGCAGTTCGAGTGGGCTGAACACTGAAGCTTTCTTT.

CDR3 residues: CSAIKGRAGEQYF. CDR3 DNA sequence: TGCAGTGCCATCAAGGGGCGGGCTGGCGAGCAGTACTTC. J is TRBJ2-7 and V is TRBV20-1; possibly TRBD1 or TRBD2 for D (5 bases each). CDR1 and CDR2 from the germline V gene are DFQATT and SNEGSKA (reference sequence). The CDR3 totals 13 residues. Trimming shortened V by 6 bases and J by 6 bases, and 18 bases separated the two germline ends.

The genes are TRBV5-4 and TRBJ1-1, with 7 bases that match TRBD1. The trim removed 2 bases at V and 11 bases at J, leaving 18 bases unmatched. Germline V lookup: CDR1 SGHNT, CDR2 YYREEE (reference sequence). This CDR3 comprises 16 residues. CDR3 sequence (DNA): TGTGCCAGCAGCTTCGGAACAATAACAGGGGAAGGAGCGGCTTTCTTT. Its translation is CASSFGTITGEGAAFF.

This clonotype showed up many times. The gene calls are TRBV19 and TRBJ1-6; the match to TRBD1 covers 10 bases. V shed 3 bases, J shed 10 bases, and the junction held 6 bases outside the gene matches. This CDR3 has 15 residues. Germline CDR1 and CDR2: LNHDA and SQIVND (reference sequence). The CDR3 bases are TGTGCCAGTAGTATTGTGGGACAGGGGAGGTCACCCCTCCACTTT. Translation: CASSIVGQGRSPLHF.

This chain joins TRBV12-3 or TRBV12-4 and TRBJ1-1, with unresolved D. This CDR3 region has 13 residues. The V end was cut by 8 bases, the J end by 0 bases, with 10 bases between. The CDR3 region has the DNA TGTGCCAGCCACCGCTCCGTGAACACTGAAGCTTTCTTT. As protein: CASHRSVNTEAFF.

V usage is TRBV10-3 and J usage is TRBJ2-5; 11 bases match TRBD2. The CDR3 is made up of 14 amino acids. CDR1 and CDR2 from the germline V gene are ENHRY and SYGVKD. Trimming removed 3 bases from V and 4 bases from J; junction bases left unmatched: 1. DNA of the CDR3: TGTGCCATCAGTGAAGGACTAGCGGGAGAGACCCAGTACTTC. This translates into CAISEGLAGETQYF.

This chain connects TRBV25-1 to TRBJ1-6; 8 bases are shared with TRBD1. This CDR3 has 15 amino acids. Germline CDR1 is MGHDK and CDR2 is SYGVNS. Losses at the gene ends were 8 bases for V and 5 bases for J; bases not matched to a gene: 8. The DNA for the CDR3 is TGTGCCAGCCAGTGGGACAGGAGCGATAATTCACCCCTCCACTTT. Protein product: CASQWDRSDNSPLHF.

CDR3 protein: CASKETPRRSTEAFF. DNA for the CDR3: TGTGCCAGTAAGGAGACACCTCGGCGGTCCACTGAAGCTTTCTTT. J is TRBJ1-1 and V is TRBV19; D is uncertain. This CDR3 has 15 amino acids. V gave up 7 bases and J gave up 4 bases, with 19 bases separating them. Per germline, CDR1 LNHDA and CDR2 SQIVND (reference sequence).

In nucleotides, the CDR3 is TGTGCCATCGCTATAGCGGGGTATGAGACCCAGTACTTC. This translates into CAIAIAGYETQYF. The chain combines TRBV7-2 with TRBJ2-5; 8 bases match TRBD2. This CDR3 region has 13 residues. Germline values: CDR1 SGHTA, CDR2 FQGNSA. V trimming: 10 bases; J trimming: 5 bases; junction bases outside the gene matches: 9.

This clonotype showed up just once. This sequence joins TRBV2 and TRBJ1-1; D gene ambiguous. Trimming left V 3 bases short and J 2 bases short, with 13 bases between. The length of the CDR3 is 15 residues. The V gene's germline CDR1 is SNHLY and CDR2 FYNNEI. The CDR3 sequence: CASSERLMGNTEAFF. In DNA, the CDR3 is TGTGCCAGCAGTGAGAGGTTGATGGGAAACACTGAAGCTTTCTTT.

V is TRBV12-3 or TRBV12-4 and J is TRBJ2-5; D unresolved. CDR3 length equals 17 residues. The V gene lost 1 base and the J gene lost 5 bases, with 20 bases spanning the gap. CDR3 nucleotide sequence: TGTGCCAGCAGTTTAGATCAAGGGCGATCATTTTTGGAGACCCAGTACTTC. Its translation is CASSLDQGRSFLETQYF.

This chain links TRBV6-5 with TRBJ2-5; D is ambiguous. Germline V gene sequence: CDR1 MNHEY, CDR2 SVGAGI. The CDR3 extends over 15 amino acids. V was shortened by 2 bases and J by 1 base, with 11 bases between the two germline ends. This CDR3 is CASSYNTLTQETQYF. Here the CDR3 DNA reads TGTGCCAGCAGTTACAACACGCTAACCCAAGAGACCCAGTACTTC.

The chain recombines TRBV29-1 with TRBJ2-5; D is ambiguous. V lost 6 bases and J lost 5, with 10 bases in between. This CDR3 has 11 residues. CDR1 and CDR2 (germline): SQVTM, ANQGSEA. CDR3 region: CSVGFSETQYF. DNA of the CDR3: TGCAGCGTGGGCTTTTCGGAGACCCAGTACTTC.